These T cell receptor beta chains were read from a single sample in a study of beta chain features in type 1 diabetes. Sequenced by immunoSEQ multiplex PCR; TCRdb stores in-frame clones only, minus some. The data contain 280,000 or so clones, approximately 16% of them singletons. The sequenced material came from naive CD4+ T cells from blood. Receptor source: a man between 18 and 35 years old with type 1 diabetes. The CDR3 runs from the conserved cysteine through the conserved F or W. D genes are given only for firm matches. Clone sizes are given selectively: once, few, many, or a class where the clone is expanded.

CASSLVMGAVLWGYTF	TGTGCCAGCAGCTTGGTGATGGGGGCCGTCCTATGGGGCTACACCTTC	TRBJ1-2	TRBV5-4	-	-
CSAPGLGLPFF	TGCAGTGCCCCGGGACTAGGTCTTCCGTTCTTC	TRBJ2-1	TRBV20-1	TRBD2	-
CAWSKYRGNDYGYTF	TGTGCCTGGAGCAAGTACAGGGGGAACGACTATGGCTACACCTTC	TRBJ1-2	TRBV30	TRBD1	few
CSGLVDNQETQYF	TGCAGCGGACTCGTGGATAACCAAGAGACCCAGTACTTC	TRBJ2-5	TRBV29-1	-	few
CASSIQGRLDNEQFF	TGTGCCAGCTCAATACAGGGACGCCTCGACAATGAGCAGTTCTTC	TRBJ2-1	TRBV18	-	few
CASSAGANVLTF	TGCGCCAGCTCGGCTGGGGCCAACGTCCTGACTTTC	TRBJ2-6	TRBV5-1	-	-
CATQFGTGGNIQYF	TGTGCCACCCAGTTTGGGACAGGGGGAAACATTCAGTACTTC	TRBJ2-4	TRBV6-5	TRBD1	-
CASSGRVVLSEAFF	TGTGCCAGCAGTGGGAGGGTGGTCCTATCTGAAGCTTTCTTT	TRBJ1-1	TRBV28	-	-
CACPRPREPGELFF	TGTGCCTGTCCCCGGCCTCGGGAGCCCGGGGAGCTGTTTTTT	TRBJ2-2	TRBV2	-	few
CASSLSTTDTQYF	TGCGCCAGCAGTCTCAGTACGACAGATACGCAGTATTTT	TRBJ2-3	TRBV4-3	-	few
CASSLIRSGANVLTF	TGTGCCAGCAGTTTAATCCGCTCTGGGGCCAACGTCCTGACTTTC	TRBJ2-6	TRBV28	-	few
CAWREWDIQYF	TGTGCCTGGCGGGAATGGGACATTCAGTACTTC	TRBJ2-4	TRBV30	-	-
CASREIVNEQFF	TGTGCCAGCCGCGAAATAGTCAATGAGCAGTTCTTC	TRBJ2-1	TRBV28	-	few
CASSFRGQDLNTEAFF	TGTGCCAGCAGCTTTCGGGGACAGGACCTTAACACTGAAGCTTTCTTT	TRBJ1-1	TRBV7-8	TRBD1	-
CASSYTGQGTYEQYF	TGTGCCAGCAGTTACACTGGGCAGGGAACCTACGAGCAGTACTTC	TRBJ2-7	TRBV6-6	-	-
CASRKWTSGTTSYNEQFF	TGTGCCAGCAGAAAATGGACTAGCGGGACGACCTCCTACAATGAGCAGTTCTTC	TRBJ2-1	TRBV28	TRBD2	-
CASIETGLWSNQPQHF	TGTGCCAGTATTGAGACAGGGCTCTGGAGCAATCAGCCCCAGCATTTT	TRBJ1-5	TRBV19	TRBD1	-
CASTTTGNEAFF	TGTGCCAGCACCACCACAGGGAATGAAGCTTTCTTT	TRBJ1-1	TRBV7-2	-	-
CASSLAGEADTQYF	TGCGCCAGCAGCTTGGCCGGGGAGGCAGATACGCAGTATTTT	TRBJ2-3	TRBV5-1	-	few
CASSGDYLSSYNEQFF	TGTGCCAGCAGTGGGGACTACCTAAGCTCCTACAATGAGCAGTTCTTC	TRBJ2-1	TRBV6-1	TRBD2	few
CASSPRDRGRYGYTF	TGTGCCAGCAGCCCCCGGGACAGGGGTCGGTATGGCTACACCTTC	TRBJ1-2	TRBV7-8	TRBD1	-
CASSVGGGQGGQKLFF	TGTGCCAGCAGCGTAGGGGGAGGACAGGGAGGCCAAAAACTGTTTTTT	TRBJ1-4	TRBV9	TRBD1	-